This record concerns one T cell receptor beta chain sequence. J lost 4 bases, V lost 6 bases, and 9 bases had no gene match. Germline V gives CDR1 LNHDA, CDR2 SQIVND (reference sequence). This CDR3 contains 15 residues. These data originate in a study of blood T cell repertoires in COVID-19. This table comes from immunoSEQ multiplex PCR, and its TCRdb copy is limited to in-frame clones, with some not included. The sample records over 400,000 clones, 80% to 90% being singletons. The source material was peripheral blood. This chain connects TRBV19 to TRBJ2-3; TRBD2 aligns across 8 bases. This sequence originates from a human donor in a cohort sampled during active COVID-19. CDR3 loop: CASRPTSGYPDTQYF. DNA for the CDR3: TGTGCCAGTAGGCCTACTAGCGGCTACCCAGATACGCAGTATTTT.